The T cell receptor (beta chain) described here comes from a study of T-cell reconstitution after alpha-beta-depleted transplantation in children. The study's findings and limits: At day 60, the high TCRbeta diversity found in some patients originated from recipient T cells and thymic progenitors that had survived. The origin of alpha-beta T cells about two months after transplant was reportedly several hundred expanded graft clones. At the one-year point after transplant, T-cell counts and TCRbeta diversity were found to come mostly from T cells that had been newly produced.

Molecular barcoding with unique molecular identifiers was used for the TCRbeta library. MiXCR was run by TCRdb on the PCR reads, yielding one entry per CDR3 protein. The table includes about 600,000 distinct CDR3 sequences, roughly 23% detected once. Concerning this clonotype itself: What it binds is not known.

In germline, CDR1 is MNHEY, CDR2 SVGAGI. Trimming stripped 2 bases from V and 3 bases from J, with 8 bases between. This CDR3 contains 13 residues. The TCR sequence derives from a boy less than two years old who had a stem cell transplant for acute myeloid leukemia, so the T cells may come from the graft donor. Sequenced here: PBMCs, mostly from graft donor cells, sampled 360 days after TCRalphabeta/CD19-depleted stem cell transplant. The chain has TRBV6-5 and TRBJ2-7; D is perhaps TRBD1 (5 bases). The CDR3 DNA sequence: TGTGCCAGCAGTTACCGACAGAGCTACGAGCAGTACTTC. Amino acid sequence: CASSYRQSYEQYF.